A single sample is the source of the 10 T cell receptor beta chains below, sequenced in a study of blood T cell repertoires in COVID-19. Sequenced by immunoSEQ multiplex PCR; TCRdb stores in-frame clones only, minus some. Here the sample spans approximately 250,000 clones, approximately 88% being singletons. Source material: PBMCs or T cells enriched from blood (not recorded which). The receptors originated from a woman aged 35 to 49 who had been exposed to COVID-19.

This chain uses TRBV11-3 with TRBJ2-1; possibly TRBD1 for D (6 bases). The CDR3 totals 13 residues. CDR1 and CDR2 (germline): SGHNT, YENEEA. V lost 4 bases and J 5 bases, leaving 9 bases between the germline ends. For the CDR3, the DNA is TGTGCCAGCAGCTCAAGGGACAACAATGAGCAGTTCTTC. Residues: CASSSRDNNEQFF.

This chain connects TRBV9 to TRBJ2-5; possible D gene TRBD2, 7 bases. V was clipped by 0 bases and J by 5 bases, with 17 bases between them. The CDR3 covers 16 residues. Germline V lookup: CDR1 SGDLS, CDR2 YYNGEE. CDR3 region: CASSVDVGGLMETQYF. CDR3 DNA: TGTGCCAGCAGCGTAGATGTGGGGGGGCTAATGGAGACCCAGTACTTC.

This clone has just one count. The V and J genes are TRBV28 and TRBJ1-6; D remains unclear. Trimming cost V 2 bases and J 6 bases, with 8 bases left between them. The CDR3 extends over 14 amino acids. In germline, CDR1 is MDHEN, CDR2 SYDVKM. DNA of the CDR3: TGTGCCAGCAGTTTAGGGCGGGTTAATTCACCCCTCCACTTT. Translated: CASSLGRVNSPLHF.

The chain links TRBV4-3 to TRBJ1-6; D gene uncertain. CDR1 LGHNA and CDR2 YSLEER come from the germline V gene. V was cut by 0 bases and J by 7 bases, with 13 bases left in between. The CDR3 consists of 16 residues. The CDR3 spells CASSQDREIWNSPLHF. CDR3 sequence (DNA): TGCGCCAGCAGCCAAGATCGTGAGATATGGAATTCACCCCTCCACTTT.

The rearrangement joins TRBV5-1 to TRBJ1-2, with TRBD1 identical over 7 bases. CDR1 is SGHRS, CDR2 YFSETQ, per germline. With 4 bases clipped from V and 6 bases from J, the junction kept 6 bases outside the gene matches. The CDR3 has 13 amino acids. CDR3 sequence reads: CASSLRGQNGYTF. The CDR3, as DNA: TGCGCCAGCAGCCTACGGGGACAGAATGGCTACACCTTC.

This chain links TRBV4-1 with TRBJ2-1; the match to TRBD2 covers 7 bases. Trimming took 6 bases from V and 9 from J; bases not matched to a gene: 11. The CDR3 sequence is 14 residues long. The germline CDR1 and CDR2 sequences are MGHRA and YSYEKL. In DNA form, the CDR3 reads TGCGCCAGCAGACACGCCGGGGGGTTGGTTGAGCAGTTCTTC. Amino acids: CASRHAGGLVEQFF.

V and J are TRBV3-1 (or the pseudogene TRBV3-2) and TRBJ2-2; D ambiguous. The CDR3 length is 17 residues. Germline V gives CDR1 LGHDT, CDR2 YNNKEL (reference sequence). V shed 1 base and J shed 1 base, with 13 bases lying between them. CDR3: CASSQVYSLKNTGELFF. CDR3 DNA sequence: TGTGCCAGCAGCCAAGTATACTCCCTAAAGAACACCGGGGAGCTGTTTTTT.

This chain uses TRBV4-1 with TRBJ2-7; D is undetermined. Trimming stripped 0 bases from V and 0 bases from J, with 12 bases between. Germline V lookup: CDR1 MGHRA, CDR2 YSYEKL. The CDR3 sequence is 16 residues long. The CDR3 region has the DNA TGCGCCAGCAGCCAAGAAAAATCGAGCCACTCCTACGAGCAGTACGTC. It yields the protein CASSQEKSSHSYEQYV.

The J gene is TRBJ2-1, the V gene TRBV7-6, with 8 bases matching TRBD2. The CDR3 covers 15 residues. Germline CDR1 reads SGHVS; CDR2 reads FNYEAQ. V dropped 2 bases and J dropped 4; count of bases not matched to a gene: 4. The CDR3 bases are TGTGCCAGCAGCTTAAAACTAGCGGAATACAATGAGCAGTTCTTC. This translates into CASSLKLAEYNEQFF.

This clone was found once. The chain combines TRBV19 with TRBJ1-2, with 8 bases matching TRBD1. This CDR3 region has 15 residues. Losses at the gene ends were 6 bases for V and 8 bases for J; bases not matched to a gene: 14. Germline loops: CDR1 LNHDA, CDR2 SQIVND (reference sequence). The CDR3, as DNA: TGTGCCAGTAGGTCCGGGACAGGATCAAGAGAAGGCTACACCTTC. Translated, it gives CASRSGTGSREGYTF.